This T cell receptor (beta chain) derives from a study of blood T cell repertoires in COVID-19. Participants were aged roughly 18 to 89 years from roughly 26 US areas. Participants' own reports of clinical history determined their cohort assignment. Source study methods: The assay estimated nucleated cells by amplifying reference gene primers. The method was immunoSEQ multiplex PCR; TCRdb's version includes in-frame clones alone and lacks a portion of them. V, J and clone size are taken as reported in that table, and D and trimming were inferred from the DNA itself. The profile covers 100,000 to 150,000 clones, with roughly four fifths appearing a single time and 2% to 2.5% taken by the ten largest. This CDR3 comprises 14 residues. Germline-derived CDR1 and CDR2 are PRHDT and FYEKMQ (reference sequence). Trimming took 4 bases from V and 0 from J, leaving 9 bases between them.

Input material: PBMCs or T cells enriched from blood (not recorded which). The sequence was obtained from a man aged 35-49 years with acute COVID-19. This chain connects TRBV13 to TRBJ1-1; D not resolved. The chain's CDR3 is CASSSPVLNTEAFF. CDR3 in DNA: TGTGCCAGCAGCTCCCCTGTTTTGAACACTGAAGCTTTCTTT.